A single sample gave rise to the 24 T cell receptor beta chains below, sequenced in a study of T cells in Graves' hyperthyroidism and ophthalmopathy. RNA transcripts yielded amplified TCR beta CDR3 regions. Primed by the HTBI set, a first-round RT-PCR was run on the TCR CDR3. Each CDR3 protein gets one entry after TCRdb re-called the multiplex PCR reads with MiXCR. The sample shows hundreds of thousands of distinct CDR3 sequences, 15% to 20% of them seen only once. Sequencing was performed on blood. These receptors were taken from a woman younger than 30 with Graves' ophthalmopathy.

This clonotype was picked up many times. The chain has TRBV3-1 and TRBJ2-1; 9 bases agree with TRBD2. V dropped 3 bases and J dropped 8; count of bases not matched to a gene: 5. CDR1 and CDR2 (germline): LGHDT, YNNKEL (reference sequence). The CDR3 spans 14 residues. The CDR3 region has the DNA TGTGCCAGCAGCCAGGCTAGCGGGACTCATGAGCAGTTCTTC. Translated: CASSQASGTHEQFF.

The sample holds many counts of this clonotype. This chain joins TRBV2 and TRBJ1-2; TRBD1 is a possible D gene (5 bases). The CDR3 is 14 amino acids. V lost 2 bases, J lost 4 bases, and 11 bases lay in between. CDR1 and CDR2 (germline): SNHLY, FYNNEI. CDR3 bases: TGTGCCAGCAGTGAAATCGTGGGACGCTATGGCTACACCTTC. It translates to CASSEIVGRYGYTF.

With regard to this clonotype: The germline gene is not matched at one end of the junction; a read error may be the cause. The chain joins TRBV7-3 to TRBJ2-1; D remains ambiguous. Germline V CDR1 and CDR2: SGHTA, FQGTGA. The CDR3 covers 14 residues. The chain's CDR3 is CTSSQENSYNEQFF. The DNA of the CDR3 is TGCACCAGCAGCCAAGAGAACTCCTACAATGAGCAGTTCTTC.

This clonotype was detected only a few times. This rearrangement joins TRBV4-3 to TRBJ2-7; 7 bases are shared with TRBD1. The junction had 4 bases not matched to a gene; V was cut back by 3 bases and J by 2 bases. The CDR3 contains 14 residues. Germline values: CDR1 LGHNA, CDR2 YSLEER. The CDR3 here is CASSQDGTAYEQYF. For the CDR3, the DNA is TGCGCCAGCAGCCAGGACGGGACAGCCTACGAGCAGTACTTC.

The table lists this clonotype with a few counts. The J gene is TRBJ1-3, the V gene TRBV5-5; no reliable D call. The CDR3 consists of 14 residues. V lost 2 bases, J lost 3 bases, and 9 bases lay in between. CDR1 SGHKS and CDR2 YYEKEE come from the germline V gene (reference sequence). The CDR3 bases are TGTGCCAGCAGCTTAGACTGGGGTGGAAACACCATATATTTT. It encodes CASSLDWGGNTIYF.

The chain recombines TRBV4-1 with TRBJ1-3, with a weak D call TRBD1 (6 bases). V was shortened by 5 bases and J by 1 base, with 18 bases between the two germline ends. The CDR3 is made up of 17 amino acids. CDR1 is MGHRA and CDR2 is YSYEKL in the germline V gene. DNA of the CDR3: TGCGCCAGCAGCGAGGGGCCACAGGGAAGTTCTGGAAACACCATATATTTT. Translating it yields CASSEGPQGSSGNTIYF.

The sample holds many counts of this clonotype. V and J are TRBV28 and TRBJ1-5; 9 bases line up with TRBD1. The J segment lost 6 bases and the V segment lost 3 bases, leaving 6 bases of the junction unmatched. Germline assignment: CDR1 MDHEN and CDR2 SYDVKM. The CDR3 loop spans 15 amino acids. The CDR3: CASSFLTGGTQPQHF. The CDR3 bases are TGTGCCAGCAGTTTCCTGACAGGGGGTACTCAGCCCCAGCATTTT. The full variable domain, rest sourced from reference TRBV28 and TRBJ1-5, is DVKVTQSSRYLVKRTGEKVFLECVQDMDHENMFWYRQDPGLGLRLIYFSYDVKMKEKGDIPEGYSVSREKKERFSLILESASTNQTSMYLCASSFLTGGTQPQHFGDGTRLSIL.

CDR3: CASRESESGNEQFF. The CDR3 DNA sequence: TGTGCCAGCAGGGAGAGCGAATCGGGCAATGAGCAGTTCTTC. This chain connects TRBV2 to TRBJ2-1; D unresolved. V was shortened by 6 bases and J by 6 bases, with 15 bases between the two germline ends. The germline V gene encodes CDR1 SNHLY and CDR2 FYNNEI. The CDR3 totals 14 residues.

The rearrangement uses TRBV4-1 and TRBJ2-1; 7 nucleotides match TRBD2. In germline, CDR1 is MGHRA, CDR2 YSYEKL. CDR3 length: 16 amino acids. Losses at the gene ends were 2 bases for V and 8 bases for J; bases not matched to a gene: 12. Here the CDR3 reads CASSQILGLEGDEQFF. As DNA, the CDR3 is TGCGCCAGCAGCCAAATCCTCGGACTAGAAGGTGATGAGCAGTTCTTC.

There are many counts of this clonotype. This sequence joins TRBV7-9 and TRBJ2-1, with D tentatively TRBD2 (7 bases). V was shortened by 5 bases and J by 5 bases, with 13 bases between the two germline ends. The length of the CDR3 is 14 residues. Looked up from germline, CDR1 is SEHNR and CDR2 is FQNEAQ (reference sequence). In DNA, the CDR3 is TGTGCCAGCAGCACAATGGGGGGGCACAATGAGCAGTTCTTC. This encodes CASSTMGGHNEQFF.

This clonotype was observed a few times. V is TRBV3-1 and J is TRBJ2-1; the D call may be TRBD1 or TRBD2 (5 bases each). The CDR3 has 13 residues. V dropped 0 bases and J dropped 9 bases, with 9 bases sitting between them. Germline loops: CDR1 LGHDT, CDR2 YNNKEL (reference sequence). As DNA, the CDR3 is TGTGCCAGCAGCCAAGAATGGGGGTCTGAGCAGTTCTTC. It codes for CASSQEWGSEQFF.

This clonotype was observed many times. CDR3: CASSFRTSGVSYEQYF. DNA of the CDR3: TGTGCCAGCAGCTTCCGGACTAGCGGGGTCTCCTACGAGCAGTACTTC. The chain employs TRBV3-1 and TRBJ2-7; 12 nucleotides align to TRBD2. Trimming at V came to 5 bases and at J to 0 bases, leaving 5 bases not matched to a gene. Germline V lookup: CDR1 LGHDT, CDR2 YNNKEL (reference sequence). The CDR3 runs to 16 residues.

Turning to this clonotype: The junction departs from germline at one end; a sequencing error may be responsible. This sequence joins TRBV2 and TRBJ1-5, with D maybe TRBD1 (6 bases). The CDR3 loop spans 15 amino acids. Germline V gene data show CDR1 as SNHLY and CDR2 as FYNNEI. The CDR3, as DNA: TGTGCCAACAGTATAAACAGGGTTCTGGATCAGCCCCAGCATTTT. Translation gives CANSINRVLDQPQHF. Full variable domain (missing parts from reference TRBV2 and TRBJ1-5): EPEVTQTPSHQVTQMGQEVILRCVPISNHLYFYWYRQILGQKVEFLVSFYNNEISEKSEIFDDQFSVERPDGSNFTLKIRSTKLEDSAMYFCANSINRVLDQPQHFGDGTRLSIL.

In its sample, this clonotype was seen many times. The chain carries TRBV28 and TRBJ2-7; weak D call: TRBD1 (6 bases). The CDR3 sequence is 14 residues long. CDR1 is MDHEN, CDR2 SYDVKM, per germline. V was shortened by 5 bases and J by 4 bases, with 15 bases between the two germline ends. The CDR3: CASSTPGDLYEQYF. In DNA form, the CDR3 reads TGTGCCAGCAGTACCCCAGGGGATCTTTACGAGCAGTACTTC. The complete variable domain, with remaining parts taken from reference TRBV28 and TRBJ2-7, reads DVKVTQSSRYLVKRTGEKVFLECVQDMDHENMFWYRQDPGLGLRLIYFSYDVKMKEKGDIPEGYSVSREKKERFSLILESASTNQTSMYLCASSTPGDLYEQYFGPGTRLTVT.

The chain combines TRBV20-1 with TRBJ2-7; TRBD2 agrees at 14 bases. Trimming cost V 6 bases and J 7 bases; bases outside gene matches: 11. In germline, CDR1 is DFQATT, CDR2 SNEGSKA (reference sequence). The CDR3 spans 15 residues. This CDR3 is CSAIHVRTSGREQYF. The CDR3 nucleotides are TGCAGTGCAATCCATGTGAGGACTAGCGGGAGGGAGCAGTACTTC.

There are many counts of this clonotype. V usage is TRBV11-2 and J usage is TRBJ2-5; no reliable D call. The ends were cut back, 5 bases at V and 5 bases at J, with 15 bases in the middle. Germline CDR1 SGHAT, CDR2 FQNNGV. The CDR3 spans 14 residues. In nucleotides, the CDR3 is TGTGCCAGCAGCAGTAGGCCCTCTGGGGAGACCCAGTACTTC. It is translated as CASSSRPSGETQYF. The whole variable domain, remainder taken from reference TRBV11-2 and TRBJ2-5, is EAGVAQSPRYKIIEKRQSVAFWCNPISGHATLYWYQQILGQGPKLLIQFQNNGVVDDSQLPKDRFSAERLKGVDSTLKIQPAKLEDSAVYLCASSSRPSGETQYFGPGTRLLVL.

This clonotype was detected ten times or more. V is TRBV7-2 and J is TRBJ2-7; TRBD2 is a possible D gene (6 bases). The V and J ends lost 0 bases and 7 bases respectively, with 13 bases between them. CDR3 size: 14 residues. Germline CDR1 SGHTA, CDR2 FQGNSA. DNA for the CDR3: TGTGCCAGCAGCTTAGCGCGGGACCCCCCGGAGCAGTACTTC. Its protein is CASSLARDPPEQYF. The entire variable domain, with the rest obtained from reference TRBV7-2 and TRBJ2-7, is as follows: GAGVSQSPSNKVTEKGKDVELRCDPISGHTALYWYRQSLGQGLEFLIYFQGNSAPDKSGLPSDRFSAERTGGSVSTLTIQRTQQEDSAVYLCASSLARDPPEQYFGPGTRLTVT.

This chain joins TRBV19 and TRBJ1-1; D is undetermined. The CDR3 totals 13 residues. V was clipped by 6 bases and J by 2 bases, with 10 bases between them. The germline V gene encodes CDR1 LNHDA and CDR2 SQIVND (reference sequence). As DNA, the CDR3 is TGTGCCAGTAGGGGAGACTATAACACTGAAGCTTTCTTT. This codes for CASRGDYNTEAFF. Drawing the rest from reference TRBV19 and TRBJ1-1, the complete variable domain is DGGITQSPKYLFRKEGQNVTLSCEQNLNHDAMYWYRQDPGQGLRLIYYSQIVNDFQKGDIAEGYSVSREKKESFPLTVTSAQKNPTAFYLCASRGDYNTEAFFGQGTRLTVV.

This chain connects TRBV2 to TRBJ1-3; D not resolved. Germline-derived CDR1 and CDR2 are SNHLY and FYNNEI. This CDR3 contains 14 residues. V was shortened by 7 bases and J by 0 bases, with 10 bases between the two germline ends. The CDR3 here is CASTGFSSGNTIYF. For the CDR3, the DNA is TGTGCCAGCACCGGGTTTAGCTCTGGAAACACCATATATTTT.

Here the CDR3 reads CSARALGSGELFF. CDR3 bases: TGCAGTGCTAGAGCTTTGGGGTCCGGGGAGCTGTTTTTT. The chain recombines TRBV20-1 with TRBJ2-2; D gene ambiguous. The CDR3 is 13 residues long. V was cut by 1 base and J by 6 bases, with 9 bases left in between. Germline V CDR1 and CDR2: DFQATT, SNEGSKA (reference sequence).

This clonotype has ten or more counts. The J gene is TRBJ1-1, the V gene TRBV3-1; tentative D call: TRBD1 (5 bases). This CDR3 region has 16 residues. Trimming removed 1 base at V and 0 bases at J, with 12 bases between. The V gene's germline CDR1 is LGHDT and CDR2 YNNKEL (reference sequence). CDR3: CASSQGRGGVNTEAFF. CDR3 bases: TGTGCCAGCAGCCAAGGCCGGGGGGGGGTGAACACTGAAGCTTTCTTT.

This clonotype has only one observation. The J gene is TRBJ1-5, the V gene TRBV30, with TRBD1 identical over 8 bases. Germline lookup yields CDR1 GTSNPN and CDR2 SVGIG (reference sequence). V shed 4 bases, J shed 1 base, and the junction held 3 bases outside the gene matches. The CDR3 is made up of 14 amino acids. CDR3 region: CAWNRDRSNQPQHF. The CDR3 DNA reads TGTGCCTGGAATCGGGACAGGAGCAATCAGCCCCAGCATTTT.

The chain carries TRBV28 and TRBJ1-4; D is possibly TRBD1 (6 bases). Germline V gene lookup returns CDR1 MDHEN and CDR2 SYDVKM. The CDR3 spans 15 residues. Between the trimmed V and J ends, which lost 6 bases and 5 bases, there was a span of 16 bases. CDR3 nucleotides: TGTGCCAGCAGATTACAGGGAAACGGGAATGAAAAACTGTTTTTT. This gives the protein CASRLQGNGNEKLFF.

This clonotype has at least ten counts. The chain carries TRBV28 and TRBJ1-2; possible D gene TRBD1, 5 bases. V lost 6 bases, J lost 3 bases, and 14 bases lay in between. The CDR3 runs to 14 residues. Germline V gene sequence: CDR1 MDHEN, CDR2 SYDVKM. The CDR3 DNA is TGTGCCAGCAGCTTCGGGGCAGGCCACTATGGCTACACCTTC. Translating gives CASSFGAGHYGYTF.